The 22 T cell receptor beta chains listed next were all sequenced from one sample in a study of OX40 agonist ivuxolimab in advanced cancers. Assay: immunoSEQ multiplex PCR; the TCRdb copy retains only in-frame clones and omits some. The sample includes approximately 80,000 clones, about 82% of them seen just once. Sequenced here: CD4+ or CD8+ T cells sorted from blood, sampled in a trial of the OX40 agonist ivuxolimab. These receptors were obtained from an adult with an advanced solid tumor such as melanoma, head and neck, liver or kidney cancer.

The chain links TRBV7-2 to TRBJ2-3; D gene uncertain. Germline values: CDR1 SGHTA, CDR2 FQGNSA. This CDR3 is 15 amino acids long. The V gene lost 6 bases and the J gene lost 0 bases, with 13 bases spanning the gap. DNA of the CDR3: TGTGCCAGCAGGATCGATTATTTTAGCACAGATACGCAGTATTTT. Its protein is CASRIDYFSTDTQYF.

This chain connects TRBV30 to TRBJ2-4; D assignment may be TRBD1 or TRBD2 (5 bases each). CDR3 length: 13 amino acids. Germline V gives CDR1 GTSNPN, CDR2 SVGIG (reference sequence). V was pared by 3 bases and J by 2 bases, with 8 bases between. As DNA, the CDR3 is TGTGCCTGGAGCGGGGCCCCCAAAAACATTCAGTACTTC. Its protein product is CAWSGAPKNIQYF.

The chain links TRBV7-8 to TRBJ2-7; TRBD1 is a possible D gene (6 bases). CDR3 length: 16 residues. V gave up 1 base and J gave up 0 bases, with 13 bases separating them. Per germline, CDR1 SGHVS and CDR2 FQNEAQ. The CDR3 region is CASSLGTVLSSYEQYF. CDR3 nucleotide sequence: TGTGCCAGCAGCTTAGGGACAGTCCTTAGCTCCTACGAGCAGTACTTC. Full variable domain (remainder filled in from reference TRBV7-8 and TRBJ2-7): GAGVSQSPRYKVAKRGQDVALRCDPISGHVSLFWYQQALGQGPEFLTYFQNEAQLDKSGLPSDRFFAERPEGSVSTLKIQRTQQEDSAVYLCASSLGTVLSSYEQYFGPGTRLTVT.

This chain links TRBV7-8 with TRBJ2-6; D gene ambiguous. Germline V CDR1 and CDR2: SGHVS, FQNEAQ. CDR3 length: 14 residues. The V end was cut by 5 bases, the J end by 0 bases, with 5 bases between. The CDR3 nucleotides are TGTGCCAGCAGCCTCCCCTCTGGGGCCAACGTCCTGACTTTC. Amino acids: CASSLPSGANVLTF.

This chain connects TRBV2 to TRBJ2-2; D remains ambiguous. The CDR3 sequence is 12 residues long. Trimming removed 2 bases from V and 6 bases from J, with 4 bases in between. The germline V gene encodes CDR1 SNHLY and CDR2 FYNNEI. The CDR3, as DNA: TGTGCCAGCAGTGAAATCGCCGGGGAGCTGTTTTTT. As protein: CASSEIAGELFF.

CDR3 amino acids: CASSLAGTGSVVGYTF. The CDR3 DNA reads TGTGCCAGCAGCTTAGCTGGGACAGGGTCGGTAGTTGGCTACACCTTC. The gene calls are TRBV7-2 and TRBJ1-2; 9 bases are a match to TRBD1. CDR3 size: 16 residues. From germline, CDR1 is SGHTA and CDR2 FQGNSA. The V and J ends lost 0 bases and 7 bases, in that order; junction bases with no gene match: 9.

V and J are TRBV6-1 and TRBJ2-7, with 9 bases matching TRBD1. The CDR3 spans 16 residues. Germline lookup yields CDR1 MNHNS and CDR2 SASEGT. V lost 4 bases to trimming and J lost 3 bases; unmatched junction nucleotides: 10. The CDR3 nucleotides are TGTGCCAGCAGTGGGACAGGGGCCCATACCGGCTACGAGCAGTACTTC. It encodes CASSGTGAHTGYEQYF.

The chain employs TRBV11-2 and TRBJ2-2, with D possibly matching TRBD2 (7 bases). The CDR3 length is 15 residues. Germline-derived CDR1 and CDR2 are SGHAT and FQNNGV. V was pared by 9 bases and J by 5 bases, with 19 bases between. As DNA, the CDR3 is TGTGCCAGTCGAAGGGGGGAGGGGAAAACCGGGGAGCTGTTTTTT. Translation gives CASRRGEGKTGELFF.

This clone appeared a single time. The chain links TRBV19 to TRBJ1-3, with D possibly being TRBD1 (5 bases). This CDR3 has 15 residues. The V end was cut by 5 bases, the J end by 4 bases, with 15 bases between. Germline V gene sequence: CDR1 LNHDA, CDR2 SQIVND (reference sequence). CDR3 in DNA: TGTGCCAGTAGTTCCGGACACAGGAAGGGAAACACCATATATTTT. Its protein is CASSSGHRKGNTIYF.

This clone turned up a few times. V gene TRBV11-2 combines with J gene TRBJ2-1; 9 bases line up with TRBD1. Germline loops: CDR1 SGHAT, CDR2 FQNNGV. This CDR3 spans 13 amino acids. The ends lost 7 bases at V and 9 bases at J; junction bases unmatched: 7. CDR3 region: CASKGQGSPEQFF. In nucleotides, the CDR3 is TGTGCCAGCAAAGGACAGGGGAGCCCTGAGCAGTTCTTC.

The V and J genes are TRBV15 and TRBJ1-1; D perhaps matches TRBD1 (5 bases). The CDR3 length is 14 residues. CDR1 LNHNV and CDR2 YYDKDF come from the germline V gene (reference sequence). The germline V and J ends were trimmed by 6 bases and 1 base, with 12 bases remaining between them. Written as DNA, the CDR3 is TGTGCCACCAGACCGGGACGCCGGAACACTGAAGCTTTCTTT. Its translation is CATRPGRRNTEAFF.

J is TRBJ2-3 and V is TRBV5-5; a weak D match, TRBD2 (5 bases). CDR1 and CDR2 from the germline V gene are SGHKS and YYEKEE (reference sequence). Trimming cost V 7 bases and J 2 bases, with 11 bases left between them. CDR3 size: 13 residues. As DNA, the CDR3 is TGTGCCAGCTCCCGGGATTCCACAGATACGCAGTATTTT. It codes for CASSRDSTDTQYF.

This chain connects TRBV5-1 to TRBJ1-3; possibly TRBD1 for D (5 bases). The germline V gene has CDR1 SGHRS and CDR2 YFSETQ. The CDR3 consists of 15 residues. The V gene lost 2 bases and the J gene lost 3 bases, with 12 bases spanning the gap. CDR3 sequence: CASSLTGTIGNTIYF. The DNA for the CDR3 is TGCGCCAGCAGCTTAACAGGAACAATTGGAAACACCATATATTTT. The variable domain in full, completed from reference TRBV5-1 and TRBJ1-3, reads KAGVTQTPRYLIKTRGQQVTLSCSPISGHRSVSWYQQTPGQGLQFLFEYFSETQRNKGNFPGRFSGRQFSNSRSEMNVSTLELGDSALYLCASSLTGTIGNTIYFGEGSWLTVV.

This clone was found a few times. The gene calls are TRBV7-9 and TRBJ2-3; D is unresolved. The CDR3 is made up of 15 amino acids. CDR1 SEHNR and CDR2 FQNEAQ come from the germline V gene (reference sequence). Trimming removed 2 bases at V and 2 bases at J, with 11 bases between. In DNA, the CDR3 is TGTGCCAGCAGCTTATCTAACAGCCCCACAGATACGCAGTATTTT. It codes for CASSLSNSPTDTQYF.

The chain carries TRBV29-1 and TRBJ1-2; D is uncertain. CDR3 length: 13 amino acids. Trimming took 7 bases from V and 0 from J, leaving 12 bases between them. Germline V gene lookup returns CDR1 SQVTM and CDR2 ANQGSEA. As DNA, the CDR3 is TGCAGCGCTGGGAGCGGCCCTAACTATGGCTACACCTTC. Amino acid sequence: CSAGSGPNYGYTF.

The chain joins TRBV2 to TRBJ2-3; possibly TRBD2 for D (6 bases). Germline V lookup: CDR1 SNHLY, CDR2 FYNNEI. The V end lost 7 bases, the J end lost 0 bases, and 11 bases lay between the germline ends. The CDR3 has 14 residues. The CDR3 coding sequence is TGTGCCAGCACCGGGACTCAAAGCACAGATACGCAGTATTTT. Translation: CASTGTQSTDTQYF.

The CDR3 DNA reads TGTGCCAGCAGCGTAGAGTCCTCGGGGGCTACTGAAGCTTTCTTT. This sequence encodes CASSVESSGATEAFF. The rearrangement links TRBV9 to TRBJ1-1; tentative D call: TRBD1 (6 bases). Germline-derived CDR1 and CDR2 are SGDLS and YYNGEE. V dropped 0 bases and J dropped 5 bases, with 14 bases sitting between them. The CDR3 is 15 residues long.

This clone turned up a few times. The genes are TRBV5-4 and TRBJ2-5, with D hard to call. V lost 1 base, J lost 2 bases, and 9 bases lay in between. Germline V gene sequence: CDR1 SGHNT, CDR2 YYREEE (reference sequence). The CDR3 runs to 14 residues. The CDR3: CASSLQGSQETQYF. DNA for the CDR3: TGTGCCAGCAGCTTGCAAGGCTCTCAAGAGACCCAGTACTTC.

The chain carries TRBV18 and TRBJ2-2; no reliable D call. V lost 0 bases and J 1 base, leaving 12 bases between the germline ends. Germline V gene data show CDR1 as KGHSH and CDR2 as LQKENI. The CDR3 spans 17 residues. In DNA form, the CDR3 reads TGTGCCAGCTCACCACCGGAAGGCACACTGAACACCGGGGAGCTGTTTTTT. Amino acid sequence: CASSPPEGTLNTGELFF.

J is TRBJ1-2 and V is TRBV14; D might be TRBD1 (5 bases). This CDR3 is built from 15 residues. Trimming pared 5 bases from V and 1 base from J, leaving 14 bases between. Germline V gene data show CDR1 as SGHDN and CDR2 as FVKESK. CDR3 residues: CASSATGTDNYGYTF. The CDR3 DNA reads TGTGCCAGCAGCGCCACCGGGACGGATAACTATGGCTACACCTTC.

This sequence joins TRBV11-2 and TRBJ1-2, with TRBD1 matching 8 bases. With V trimmed by 1 base and J by 7 bases, 11 bases remained unmatched. The CDR3 runs 16 residues. Germline CDR1 reads SGHAT; CDR2 reads FQNNGV. CDR3 DNA sequence: TGTGCCAGCAGCTTAGGGGGTCCCGCGACAGGGGCTGGCTACACCTTC. This sequence encodes CASSLGGPATGAGYTF.

J is TRBJ1-5 and V is TRBV27, with a possible D match to TRBD1 (5 bases). This CDR3 has 17 residues. Trimming took 2 bases from V and 5 from J, leaving 19 bases between them. CDR1 is MNHEY and CDR2 is SMNVEV in the germline V gene (reference sequence). CDR3 loop: CASSLRVRGSTDQPQHF. DNA for the CDR3: TGTGCCAGCAGTTTAAGGGTCCGGGGCAGCACCGATCAGCCCCAGCATTTT.